This T cell receptor beta chain is drawn from a study of cytomegalovirus exposure and HLA in healthy donors. Study-wide results and caveats: About 150 TCR beta chains were listed as cytomegalovirus-associated.

To note about this clone: Its target is not known.

The V end was cut by 2 bases, the J end by 1 base, with 6 bases between. The CDR3 runs 13 residues. From germline, CDR1 is SGHNT and CDR2 YYREEE (reference sequence). PCR was performed using 60 Vbeta and 13 Jbeta primers. Sequencing was performed with immunoSEQ multiplex PCR; in TCRdb, only in-frame clones are kept and a portion is missing. The sample consists of roughly 170,000 clones, under 90% of them appearing once. Source material: PBMCs. The receptor comes from a man aged 25 to 40 in good health and CMV-seropositive. J is TRBJ1-1 and V is TRBV5-4; D gene ambiguous. CDR3 DNA: TGTGCCAGCAGCTTTTCCCAGAACACTGAAGCTTTCTTT. This codes for CASSFSQNTEAFF.